The 15 T cell receptor beta chains below all came from one sample that was sequenced in a study of blood T cell repertoires in COVID-19. Some clones are missing from TCRdb's copy, which holds only in-frame ones; the method was immunoSEQ multiplex PCR. This sample yields over 60,000 clones, of which approximately 84% are seen a single time; 11% belongs to the top ten. The sample was peripheral blood. Source of these receptors: a man aged 65-85 years with active or convalescent COVID-19.

This chain uses TRBV28 with TRBJ2-7, with 10 bases identical to TRBD1. After removal of 5 bases from V and 1 base from J, the junction contained 8 bases not matched to a gene. Germline V gene data show CDR1 as MDHEN and CDR2 as SYDVKM. The CDR3 extends over 16 amino acids. This chain's CDR3 is CASSPPPGQGSYEQYF. CDR3 coding DNA: TGTGCCAGCAGTCCACCTCCGGGACAGGGGTCCTACGAGCAGTACTTC.

This rearrangement joins TRBV18 to TRBJ2-7; TRBD2 matches 8 bases. The J segment lost 0 bases and the V segment lost 8 bases, leaving 6 bases of the junction unmatched. This CDR3 has 14 amino acids. Per germline, CDR1 KGHSH and CDR2 LQKENI. The CDR3 DNA reads as TGTGCCAGCGCGATGACTAGCGTCTCCTACGAGCAGTACTTC. Translating it yields CASAMTSVSYEQYF.

The chain carries TRBV27 and TRBJ1-3; D unresolved. Looked up from germline, CDR1 is MNHEY and CDR2 is SMNVEV (reference sequence). Trimming cost V 6 bases and J 2 bases, with 11 bases left between them. The CDR3 runs 14 residues. The CDR3 here is CASSPLSAGNTIYF. DNA for the CDR3: TGTGCCAGCAGCCCCTTATCAGCTGGAAACACCATATATTTT.

This chain joins TRBV9 and TRBJ2-1, with 14 bases aligning to TRBD2. Germline V gene data show CDR1 as SGDLS and CDR2 as YYNGEE. J was trimmed by 8 bases and V by 3 bases; bases with no gene match: 4. The CDR3 spans 15 residues. CDR3 in amino acids: CASSATSGRAYEQFF. The CDR3 nucleotides are TGTGCCAGCAGCGCGACTAGCGGGAGGGCCTATGAGCAGTTCTTC.

This chain connects TRBV7-2 to TRBJ2-7; D is possibly TRBD1 (5 bases). The CDR3 is made up of 14 amino acids. CDR1 SGHTA and CDR2 FQGNSA come from the germline V gene. Trimming left V 4 bases short and J 2 bases short, with 12 bases between. In DNA form, the CDR3 reads TGTGCCAGCAGCTCATACAGGAGAACCTACGAGCAGTACTTC. This translates into CASSSYRRTYEQYF.

The chain recombines TRBV3-1 (or the pseudogene TRBV3-2) with TRBJ2-2, with a possible D match to TRBD1 (6 bases). Germline CDR1 and CDR2: LGHDT and YNNKEL (reference sequence). The CDR3 has 12 residues. V was clipped by 1 base and J by 16 bases, with 13 bases between them. DNA of the CDR3: TGTGCCAGCAGCCAAGGGACAGACAAGGGGTTTTTT. Amino acid sequence: CASSQGTDKGFF.

The chain joins TRBV18 to TRBJ1-2; D remains ambiguous. The CDR3 length is 14 residues. Germline V gives CDR1 KGHSH, CDR2 LQKENI. With 2 bases removed from V and 2 bases from J, the gap between germline ends came to 9 bases. This chain's CDR3 is CASSPSTPNYGYTF. CDR3 bases: TGTGCCAGCTCACCATCGACACCGAACTATGGCTACACCTTC.

The chain joins TRBV7-9 to TRBJ2-7, with 7 positions matching TRBD2. V trimming: 1 base; J trimming: 0 bases; junction bases outside the gene matches: 3. The CDR3 extends over 15 amino acids. CDR1 and CDR2 (germline): SEHNR, FQNEAQ (reference sequence). This CDR3 reads CASSLDGGSSYEQYF. CDR3 sequence (DNA): TGTGCCAGCAGCTTAGACGGGGGGAGCTCCTACGAGCAGTACTTC.

The V call is TRBV5-5, the J call TRBJ2-7, with 7 bases that match TRBD2. Looked up from germline, CDR1 is SGHKS and CDR2 is YYEKEE (reference sequence). Trimming removed 3 bases from V and 6 bases from J; junction bases left unmatched: 9. This CDR3 is 14 amino acids long. The CDR3 reads CASSWSQGGVEQYF. The CDR3 coding sequence is TGTGCCAGCAGCTGGAGTCAGGGAGGGGTCGAGCAGTACTTC.

This chain links TRBV7-3 with TRBJ2-2; 7 bases align to TRBD1. The CDR3 has 16 amino acids. CDR1 and CDR2 (germline): SGHTA, FQGTGA. Losses at the gene ends were 4 bases for V and 3 bases for J; bases not matched to a gene: 8. CDR3 bases: TGTGCCAGCAGCTACACAGGGGCGAGTGACACCGGGGAGCTGTTTTTT. The encoded protein is CASSYTGASDTGELFF.

This chain links TRBV6-6 with TRBJ2-7, with a weak D call TRBD1 (7 bases). V was clipped by 5 bases and J by 2 bases, with 16 bases between them. CDR3 length: 15 amino acids. The germline gives CDR1 MNHNY, CDR2 SVGAGI (reference sequence). CDR3 bases: TGTGCCAGCAGTAAGGACAGGAGGGCGCCCTACGAGCAGTACTTC. Translation gives CASSKDRRAPYEQYF.

The chain carries TRBV7-2 and TRBJ1-4; TRBD1 agrees at 7 bases. This CDR3 comprises 15 residues. From germline, CDR1 is SGHTA and CDR2 FQGNSA. Trimming at V came to 5 bases and at J to 4 bases, leaving 7 bases not matched to a gene. CDR3 sequence (DNA): TGTGCCAGCAGCACCGACAGGGCTGGTAATGAAAAACTGTTTTTT. It encodes CASSTDRAGNEKLFF.

The count of this clone is one. The rearrangement uses TRBV28 and TRBJ1-2, with 7 positions matching TRBD1. The germline CDR1 and CDR2 sequences are MDHEN and SYDVKM. CDR3 length equals 16 residues. J gave up 7 bases and V 6 bases, and 17 bases lay outside the gene matches. As DNA, the CDR3 is TGTGCCAGCAGGATAGGGGATAGACAGGGAGGCACTGGCTACACCTTC. Translating gives CASRIGDRQGGTGYTF.

The V gene is TRBV28, the J gene TRBJ2-7; 8 bases align to TRBD1. This CDR3 region has 14 residues. In germline, CDR1 is MDHEN, CDR2 SYDVKM. The V gene end was trimmed by 4 bases and the J gene end by 2 bases; junction bases not matched to a gene: 4. The CDR3 here is CASSYGTGTYEQYF. CDR3 nucleotide sequence: TGTGCCAGCAGTTACGGGACAGGAACCTACGAGCAGTACTTC. The variable domain in full, completed from reference TRBV28 and TRBJ2-7, reads DVKVTQSSRYLVKRTGEKVFLECVQDMDHENMFWYRQDPGLGLRLIYFSYDVKMKEKGDIPEGYSVSREKKERFSLILESASTNQTSMYLCASSYGTGTYEQYFGPGTRLTVT.

The chain uses TRBV6-2 or TRBV6-3 and TRBJ1-4, with 9 bases matching TRBD1. Germline CDR1 reads MNHEY; CDR2 reads SVGEGT. This CDR3 spans 15 amino acids. V was clipped by 2 bases and J by 5 bases; unmatched bases: 3. CDR3 in amino acids: CASSYPGQGNEKLFF. The CDR3 DNA sequence: TGTGCCAGCAGTTACCCTGGACAGGGGAATGAAAAACTGTTTTTT.